A single sample is the source of the 4 T cell receptor beta chains below, sequenced in a study of OX40 agonist ivuxolimab in advanced cancers. Profiling relied on immunoSEQ multiplex PCR, and the TCRdb table lists in-frame clones only, not all of them. This sample yields about 73,000 clones, of which approximately 86% are seen a single time; 0.65% to 0.9% belongs to the top ten. Sequenced material: CD4+ or CD8+ T cells sorted from blood, taken in a trial of the OX40 agonist ivuxolimab. The receptor set was obtained from an adult with an advanced solid tumor such as melanoma, head and neck, liver or kidney cancer.

The V gene is TRBV5-4, the J gene TRBJ2-3; possible D gene TRBD2, 5 bases. With 3 bases removed from V and 0 bases from J, the gap between germline ends came to 5 bases. The length of the CDR3 is 13 residues. Germline-derived CDR1 and CDR2 are SGHNT and YYREEE (reference sequence). CDR3 nucleotide sequence: TGTGCCAGCAGCTGGGAGAGCACAGATACGCAGTATTTT. As protein: CASSWESTDTQYF.

The J gene is TRBJ1-6, the V gene TRBV28; D unresolved. The CDR3 has 17 residues. Germline values: CDR1 MDHEN, CDR2 SYDVKM. Trimming removed 6 bases from V and 3 bases from J, with 18 bases in between. CDR3 sequence reads: CASSPGSRGLYNSPLHF. The CDR3 DNA is TGTGCCAGCAGCCCCGGGTCCCGTGGCCTCTATAATTCACCCCTCCACTTT.

This sequence joins TRBV7-9 and TRBJ2-3, with 14 bases identical to TRBD2. The CDR3 runs 17 residues. Per germline, CDR1 SEHNR and CDR2 FQNEAQ (reference sequence). Trimming took 5 bases from V and 1 from J; bases not matched to a gene: 5. CDR3 bases: TGTGCCAGCAGCAAGGGACTAGCGGGGGACCGCACAGATACGCAGTATTTT. This sequence encodes CASSKGLAGDRTDTQYF.

The chain is built from TRBV15 and TRBJ1-5; 7 bases align to TRBD1. The CDR3 is made up of 18 amino acids. The V and J ends lost 0 bases and 1 base, in that order; junction bases with no gene match: 9. The germline gives CDR1 LNHNV, CDR2 YYDKDF (reference sequence). The chain's CDR3 is CATSRDQGGWVSNQPQHF. Here the CDR3 DNA reads TGTGCCACCAGCAGAGATCAAGGGGGCTGGGTAAGCAATCAGCCCCAGCATTTT. Supplemented by reference TRBV15 and TRBJ1-5, the full variable domain reads DAMVIQNPRYQVTQFGKPVTLSCSQTLNHNVMYWYQQKSSQAPKLLFHYYDKDFNNEADTPDNFQSRRPNTSFCFLDIRSPGLGDTAMYLCATSRDQGGWVSNQPQHFGDGTRLSIL.